This section outlines one T cell receptor (beta chain) sequence together with its context. Its cognate antigen is unknown. V dropped 4 bases and J dropped 5; count of bases not matched to a gene: 12. The germline gives CDR1 MNHEY, CDR2 SMNVEV (reference sequence). CDR3 size: 16 residues. The data derive from a study of human thymus T cells. TCRdb's table, derived via immunoSEQ multiplex PCR, lists solely in-frame clones and lacks some. Altogether about 78,000 clones are present, approximately 97% being singletons, with the ten largest covering 0.031%. Thymus was obtained from resections taken during corrective heart surgery. Study-wide points: What related research reported was that thymic repertoires overlapped highly among unrelated individuals. Use of V and J genes seemed skewed within the thymic and blood repertoires.

This sequence joins TRBV27 and TRBJ2-7; TRBD1 matches at 9 bases. Sequencing used thymus tissue. This sequence originates from a boy less than two years old with a congenital heart defect but otherwise immunologically healthy. The CDR3 here is CASSSRQQGAPHEQYF. The CDR3 bases are TGTGCCAGCAGTTCACGACAACAGGGGGCGCCCCACGAGCAGTACTTC.